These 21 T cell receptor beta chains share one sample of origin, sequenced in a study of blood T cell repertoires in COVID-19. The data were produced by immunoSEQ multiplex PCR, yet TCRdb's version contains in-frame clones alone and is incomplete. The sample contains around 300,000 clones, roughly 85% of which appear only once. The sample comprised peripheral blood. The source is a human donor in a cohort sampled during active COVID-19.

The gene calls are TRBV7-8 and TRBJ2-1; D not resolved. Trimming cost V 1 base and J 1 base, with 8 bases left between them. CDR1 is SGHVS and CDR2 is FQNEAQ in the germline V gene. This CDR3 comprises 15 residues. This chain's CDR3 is CASSLGYSSYNEQFF. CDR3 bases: TGTGCCAGCAGCTTAGGCTACAGTTCCTACAATGAGCAGTTCTTC. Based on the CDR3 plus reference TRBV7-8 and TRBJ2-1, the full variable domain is GAGVSQSPRYKVAKRGQDVALRCDPISGHVSLFWYQQALGQGPEFLTYFQNEAQLDKSGLPSDRFFAERPEGSVSTLKIQRTQQEDSAVYLCASSLGYSSYNEQFFGPGTRLTVL.

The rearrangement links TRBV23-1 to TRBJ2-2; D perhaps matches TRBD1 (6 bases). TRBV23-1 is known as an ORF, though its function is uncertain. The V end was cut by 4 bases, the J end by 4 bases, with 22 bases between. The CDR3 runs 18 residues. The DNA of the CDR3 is TGCGCCAGCAGTCCCTCCGGGACACCGAATTCCTGCACCGGGGAGCTGTTTTTT. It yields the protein CASSPSGTPNSCTGELFF.

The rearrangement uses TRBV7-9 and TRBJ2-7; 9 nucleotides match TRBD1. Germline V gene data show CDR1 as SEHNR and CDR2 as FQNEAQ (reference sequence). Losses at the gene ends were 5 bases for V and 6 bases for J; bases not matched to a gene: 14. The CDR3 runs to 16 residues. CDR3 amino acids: CASSPHSGQGRGEQYF. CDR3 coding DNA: TGTGCCAGCAGCCCTCATAGTGGACAGGGGCGCGGCGAGCAGTACTTC. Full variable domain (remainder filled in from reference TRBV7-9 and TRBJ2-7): DTGVSQNPRHKITKRGQNVTFRCDPISEHNRLYWYRQTLGQGPEFLTYFQNEAQLEKSRLLSDRFSAERPKGSFSTLEIQRTEQGDSAMYLCASSPHSGQGRGEQYFGPGTRLTVT.

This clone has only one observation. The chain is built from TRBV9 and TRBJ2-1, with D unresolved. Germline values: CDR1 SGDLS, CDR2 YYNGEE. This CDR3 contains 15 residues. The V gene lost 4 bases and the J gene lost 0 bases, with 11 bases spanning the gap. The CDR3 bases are TGTGCCAGCAGCCACGACACGAGCTCCTACAATGAGCAGTTCTTC. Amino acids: CASSHDTSSYNEQFF.

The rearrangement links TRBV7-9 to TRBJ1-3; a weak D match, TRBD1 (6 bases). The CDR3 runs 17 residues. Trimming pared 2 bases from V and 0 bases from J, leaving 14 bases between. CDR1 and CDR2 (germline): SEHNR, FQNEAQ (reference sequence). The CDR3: CASSLRGGRNSGNTIYF. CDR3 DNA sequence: TGTGCCAGCAGCTTAAGAGGGGGTCGGAACTCTGGAAACACCATATATTTT. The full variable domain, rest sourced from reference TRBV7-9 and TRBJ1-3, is DTGVSQNPRHKITKRGQNVTFRCDPISEHNRLYWYRQTLGQGPEFLTYFQNEAQLEKSRLLSDRFSAERPKGSFSTLEIQRTEQGDSAMYLCASSLRGGRNSGNTIYFGEGSWLTVV.

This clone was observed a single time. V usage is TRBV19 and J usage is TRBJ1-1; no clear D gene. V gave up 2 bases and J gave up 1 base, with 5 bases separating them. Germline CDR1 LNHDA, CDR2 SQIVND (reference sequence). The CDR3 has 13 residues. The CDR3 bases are TGTGCCAGTAGTATAAACAGGAACACTGAAGCTTTCTTT. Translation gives CASSINRNTEAFF.

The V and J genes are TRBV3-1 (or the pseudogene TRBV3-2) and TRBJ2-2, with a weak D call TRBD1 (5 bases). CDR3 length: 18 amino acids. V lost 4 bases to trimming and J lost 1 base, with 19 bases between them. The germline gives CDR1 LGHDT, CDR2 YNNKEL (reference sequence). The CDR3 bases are TGTGCCAGCAGCCCGCCTTACTTCGACAGACTGAACACCGGGGAGCTGTTTTTT. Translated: CASSPPYFDRLNTGELFF.

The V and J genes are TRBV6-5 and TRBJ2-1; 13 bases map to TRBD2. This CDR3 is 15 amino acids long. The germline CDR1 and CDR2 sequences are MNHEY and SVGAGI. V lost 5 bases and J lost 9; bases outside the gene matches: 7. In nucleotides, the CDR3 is TGTGCCAGCAGTCCAACTAGCGGGGGGGCCGGTGAGCAGTTCTTC. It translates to CASSPTSGGAGEQFF.

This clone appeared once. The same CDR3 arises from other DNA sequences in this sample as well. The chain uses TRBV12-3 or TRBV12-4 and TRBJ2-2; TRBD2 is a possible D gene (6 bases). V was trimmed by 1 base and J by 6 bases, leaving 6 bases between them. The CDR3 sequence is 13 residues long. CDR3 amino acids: CASSLGGAGELFF. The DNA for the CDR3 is TGTGCCAGCAGTTTAGGCGGGGCCGGGGAGCTGTTTTTT.

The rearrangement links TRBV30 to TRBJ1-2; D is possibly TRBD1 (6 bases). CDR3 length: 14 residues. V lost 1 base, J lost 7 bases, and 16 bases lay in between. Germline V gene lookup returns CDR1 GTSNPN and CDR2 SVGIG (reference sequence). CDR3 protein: CAWSGDKTHGGYTF. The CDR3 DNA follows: TGTGCCTGGAGTGGGGACAAGACCCATGGTGGCTACACCTTC.

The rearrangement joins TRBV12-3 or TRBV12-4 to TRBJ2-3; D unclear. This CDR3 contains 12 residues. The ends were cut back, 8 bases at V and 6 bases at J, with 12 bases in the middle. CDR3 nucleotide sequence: TGTGCCAGCTCAGGCCGCCTGGATACGCAGTATTTT. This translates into CASSGRLDTQYF.

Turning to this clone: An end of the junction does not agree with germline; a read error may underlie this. CDR3 loop: CASSVGTGGEQYF. DNA for the CDR3: TGTGCCAGCAGCGTAGGGACAGGTGGAGAGCAGTACTTC. J is TRBJ2-7 and V is TRBV13; 8 bases fit TRBD1. Germline CDR1 PRHDT, CDR2 FYEKMQ (reference sequence). CDR3 size: 13 residues.

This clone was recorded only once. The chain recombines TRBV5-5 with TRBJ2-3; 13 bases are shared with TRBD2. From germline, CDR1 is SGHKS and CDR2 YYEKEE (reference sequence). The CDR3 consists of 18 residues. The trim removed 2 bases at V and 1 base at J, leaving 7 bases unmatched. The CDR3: CASSFTRLAGGGTDTQYF. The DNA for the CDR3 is TGTGCCAGCAGCTTTACGAGACTAGCGGGGGGAGGCACAGATACGCAGTATTTT.

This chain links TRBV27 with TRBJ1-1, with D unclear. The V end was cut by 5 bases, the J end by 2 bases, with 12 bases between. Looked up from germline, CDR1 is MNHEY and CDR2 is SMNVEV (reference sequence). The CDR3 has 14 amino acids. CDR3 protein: CASSVDRGNTEAFF. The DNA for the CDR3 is TGTGCCAGCAGTGTCGATCGGGGAAACACTGAAGCTTTCTTT.

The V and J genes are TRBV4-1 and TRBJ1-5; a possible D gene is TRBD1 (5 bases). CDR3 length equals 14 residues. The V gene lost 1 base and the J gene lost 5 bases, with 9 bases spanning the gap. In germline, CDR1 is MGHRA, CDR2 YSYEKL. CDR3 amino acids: CASSQVTVYQPQHF. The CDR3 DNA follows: TGCGCCAGCAGCCAAGTGACAGTTTATCAGCCCCAGCATTTT.

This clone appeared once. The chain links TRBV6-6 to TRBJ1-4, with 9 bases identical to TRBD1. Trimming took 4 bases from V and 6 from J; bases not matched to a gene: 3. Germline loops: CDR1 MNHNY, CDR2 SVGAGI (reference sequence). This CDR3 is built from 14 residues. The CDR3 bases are TGTGCCAGCAGTTTAACAGGGGGCGATGAAAAACTGTTTTTT. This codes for CASSLTGGDEKLFF.

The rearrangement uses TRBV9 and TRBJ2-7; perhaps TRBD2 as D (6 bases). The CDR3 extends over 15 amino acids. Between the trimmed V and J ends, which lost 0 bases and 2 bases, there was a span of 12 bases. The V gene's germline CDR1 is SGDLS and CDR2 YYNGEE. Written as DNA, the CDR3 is TGTGCCAGCAGCGTAGGGGGGACTGGCACCTACGAGCAGTACTTC. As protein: CASSVGGTGTYEQYF.

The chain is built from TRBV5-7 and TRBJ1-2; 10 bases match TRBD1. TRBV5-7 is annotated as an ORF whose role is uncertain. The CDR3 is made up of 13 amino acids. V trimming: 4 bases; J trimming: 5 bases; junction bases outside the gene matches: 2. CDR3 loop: CASSMDRGYGYTF. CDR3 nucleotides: TGTGCCAGCAGCATGGACAGGGGGTATGGCTACACCTTC.

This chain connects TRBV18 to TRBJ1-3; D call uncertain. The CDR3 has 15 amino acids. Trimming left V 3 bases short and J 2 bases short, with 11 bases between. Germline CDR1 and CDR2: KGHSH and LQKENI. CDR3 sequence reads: CASSPRVWAGNTIYF. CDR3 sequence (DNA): TGTGCCAGCTCACCCCGGGTGTGGGCTGGAAACACCATATATTTT.

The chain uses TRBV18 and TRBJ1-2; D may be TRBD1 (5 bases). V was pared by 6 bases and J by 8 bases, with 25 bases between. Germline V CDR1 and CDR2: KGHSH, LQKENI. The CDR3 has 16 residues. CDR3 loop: CASSTTLTAGGGGYTF. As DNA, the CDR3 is TGTGCCAGCTCCACAACCCTCACGGCCGGGGGAGGCGGCTACACCTTC.

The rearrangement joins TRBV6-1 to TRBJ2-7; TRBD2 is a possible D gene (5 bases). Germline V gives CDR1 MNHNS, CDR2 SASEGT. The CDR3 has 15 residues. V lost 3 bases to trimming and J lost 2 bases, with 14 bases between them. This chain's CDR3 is CASSDMRALAYEQYF. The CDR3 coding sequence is TGTGCCAGCAGTGATATGCGGGCCCTAGCCTACGAGCAGTACTTC.